The following is a T cell receptor (beta chain) sequence with its context. Its specificity is unknown. The data belong to a study of T-cell memory formation after mild COVID-19. 5'RACE primed at constant segments yielded TCR alpha and TCR beta cDNA libraries bearing sample barcodes and UMIs. MiXCR was run by TCRdb on the 5' RACE reads, yielding one entry per CDR3 protein. The sample records some 440,000 distinct CDR3 sequences, more than 20% being singletons. General study results and limits: Mainly in CM and EM were contracting CD4+ clones; CD8+ were in EMRA.

The clonotype was recovered from an adult woman who had mild COVID-19 (a few samples of this study predate the infection). Cell type and time point are not known. Specimen: PBMCs or a T cell subset sorted from them (not recorded which).

In DNA, the CDR3 is TGCGCCAGCAGCCAAGATCTTCTCGGGGGCGGCTACACCTTC. As protein: CASSQDLLGGGYTF. V is TRBV4-3 and J is TRBJ1-2; D is perhaps TRBD1 (6 bases). The CDR3 has 14 residues. Germline CDR1 and CDR2: LGHNA and YSLEER. Trimming cost V 0 bases and J 8 bases, with 13 bases left between them.